These 2 T cell receptor beta chains came from one sample sequenced in a study of neurological immune-mediated disorders. TCRdb re-called the 5' RACE reads through MiXCR, storing one row per CDR3 protein. The table includes 65,000 to 90,000 distinct CDR3 sequences, 2.5% to 4% detected once. The sample was PBMCs. These receptors were taken from a woman aged 45 to 65 with multiple sclerosis.

This clonotype was detected many times. V usage is TRBV6-4 and J usage is TRBJ1-5; 9 bases fit TRBD1. Trimming cost V 4 bases and J 2 bases; bases outside gene matches: 0. Germline loops: CDR1 MRHNA, CDR2 SNTAGT. There are 14 residues in the CDR3. The chain's CDR3 is CASSGTGGNQPQHF. The CDR3 DNA reads TGTGCCAGCAGTGGGACAGGGGGCAATCAGCCCCAGCATTTT.

There are a few counts of this clonotype. The rearrangement uses TRBV7-2 and TRBJ2-1, with TRBD1 matching over 9 bases. CDR3 length: 15 amino acids. The germline V gene has CDR1 SGHTA and CDR2 FQGNSA. The V and J ends lost 5 bases and 6 bases, in that order; junction bases with no gene match: 8. This CDR3 reads CASSRPGTGFNEQFF. The CDR3 DNA sequence: TGTGCCAGCAGCCGTCCCGGGACAGGGTTCAATGAGCAGTTCTTC.